This T cell receptor (beta chain) was observed in a study of shared clonotypes between healthy human individuals (TCRdb year 2020). Concerning the study at large: The cohort comprised a couple of women and three men aged 18 to 49 years. To increase sequencing depth and limit assay-specific biases, TCR repertoire library preparation and sequencing were carried out by different laboratories using diverse techniques. The study deeply sequenced blood TCR repertoires of several healthy adults to estimate repertoire size and the extent of clonotype sharing between individuals. Between about 0.94 and 8.9 billion PBMCs per donor were obtained by leukapheresis.

Summary of the overall study and its limitations: Sampling was limited to blood, and TCR repertoires in tissue likely differ from TCR repertoires in blood. Because the study included a small number of donors, the genetic and exposure-history diversity represented was limited. Pairwise subsampling led to the expectation that sequencing depth would affect the degree of clonotype sharing among donors.

CDR1 and CDR2 are drawn from the germline V gene (reference sequence): SGHAT, FQDESV. V and J are truncated by 4 bases and 0 bases respectively, leaving an intervening sequence of 9 bases. The CDR3 has 14 amino acids, counting the end cysteine and phenylalanine. This entry keeps only the CDR3 DNA: 42 bases, framed from base 1. To note about this clone: The target of this receptor is not known. Nothing much larger sits one base from this clone, and base qualities are not available.

The donors were healthy, HIV-negative adults with no recently reported acute infections or vaccinations. Every donor was a Caucasian adult living in Nashville, Tennessee, USA. For unsorted samples, around 90 million PBMCs were counted, and genomic DNA was extracted using the QIAamp DNA Blood Mini kit. Blood was obtained by leukapheresis, after which PBMCs were separated by Ficoll-Histopaque density gradient centrifugation and cryopreserved in liquid nitrogen vapor phase. Using the deep immunoSEQ assay, multiplex PCR amplified TCR CDR3 regions from genomic DNA. Genomic DNA extracted from each cell subset was distributed evenly over all wells of several immunoSEQ 96-well plates, and each plate served as one replicate. For unsorted PBMC, each replicate PCR was loaded with approximately 320 ng genomic DNA, equivalent to tens of thousands of T cell genomes. Ten immunoSEQ deep assay plates were used to sequence the unsorted PBMC genomic DNA. Purified libraries were measured with a Qubit 3.0 fluorometer, size-checked on a Bioanalyzer 2100, and measured again with the KAPA Library Quantification kit. Each immunoSEQ 96-well plate was sequenced on its own single-read 150-cycle Illumina NextSeq 550 flow cell. The study's processing was this. Because the immunoSEQ output held only junctional sequences and lacked quality scores, the filtering could not match the filtering applied to full-length reads. Sequences were annotated with PyIR, a Python wrapper for IgBLAST v1.9, using IMGT germline references to assign V/J genes and CDR3. Any read was removed if the V/J assignment was weak (E-value above 1e-6), the CDR3 was missing, or the read contained stop codons, out-of-frame junctions, or ambiguous translated residues. V3J clonotypes were defined as sequences sharing an identical inferred V gene, J gene, and CDR3 amino acid sequence. Percentage overlap between repertoires was computed as shared unique clonotypes divided by the size of the smaller repertoire. Three approaches were used to assess repertoire richness: RTK rarefaction, the Chao1 estimator, and Recon v2.1 estimates of unobserved clonotypes. What TCRdb holds here is the immuneACCESS table cut down to in-frame rearrangements. Part of the clones is not present; checked against another copy, under half of the missing clones reflect an unresolved V gene, and the others are unexplained. V and J calls plus clone size are reproduced from that table; the DNA served to infer D and trimming. This sample lists under 600,000 clones; roughly 79% were detected once. Around 12% of the sample belongs to the ten largest clones.

The specimen was PBMCs. The chain uses TRBV11-1 and TRBJ1-1; the D gene cannot be resolved reliably. This TCR derives from a woman aged 40 to 50 in good health. Some clones in this sample may be carry-over from other donors' samples. Here the CDR3 is given as CASSYPSMNTEAFF. The sequenced DNA: TGTGCCAGCAGCTATCCTTCAATGAACACTGAAGCTTTCTTT.